These T cell receptor beta chains were read from a single sample in a study of vaccination and CD4 T cells after COVID-19. TCRdb re-derived calls from the PCR reads in MiXCR, one entry per CDR3 protein. The table lists more than 20,000 distinct CDR3 sequences, 40% to 60% of them singletons. Their antigens are not known. The sample was CD4+ T cells from blood, cultured in vitro. The receptors were sampled from a human donor who had recovered from COVID-19. Both conserved end residues are part of each CDR3. A D gene is named only where the DNA matches it firmly. Only some rows state a clone size, as once, few, many or a class for expanded clones.

TRBJ2-3,TRBD1,TRBV5-1,once,CASSSGGDTQYF,TGCGCCAGCAGCTCAGGGGGAGATACGCAGTATTTT
TRBJ2-6,-,TRBV2,-,CASSFSGANVLTF,TGTGCCAGCAGTTTCTCTGGGGCCAACGTCCTGACTTTC
TRBJ2-2,-,TRBV10-3,once,CAISATGYTGELFF,TGTGCCATCAGTGCCACAGGCTACACCGGGGAGCTGTTTTTT
TRBJ2-7,TRBD2,TRBV7-9,-,CASSQGLAGGSEQYF,TGTGCCAGCAGCCAGGGACTAGCGGGAGGTAGCGAGCAGTACTTC
TRBJ1-4,-,TRBV20-1,few,CSAWTADGEKLFF,TGCAGTGCTTGGACGGCGGACGGTGAAAAACTGTTTTTT
TRBJ1-5,-,TRBV29-1,-,CSVGDYNQPQHF,TGCAGCGTTGGGGACTACAATCAGCCCCAGCATTTT
TRBJ2-3,-,TRBV7-2,-,CASSLILEGSNTQYF,TGTGCCAGCAGCTTAATATTAGAGGGGAGTAATACGCAGTATTTT
TRBJ2-1,-,TRBV10-3,-,CAISDGRGYNEQFF,TGTGCCATCAGTGACGGAAGGGGGTACAATGAGCAGTTCTTC
TRBJ2-7,-,TRBV28,-,CASSVPGQTKYEQYF,TGTGCCAGCAGTGTACCGGGACAAACTAAGTACGAGCAGTACTTC
TRBJ1-2,TRBD1,TRBV6-1,few,CASSPGQGANYGYTF,TGTGCCAGCAGTCCGGGACAGGGTGCTAACTATGGCTACACCTTC
TRBJ1-2,TRBD1,TRBV15,-,CATSREGQVYGYTF,TGTGCCACCAGCAGAGAAGGACAGGTTTATGGCTACACCTTC
TRBJ2-5,TRBD2,TRBV2,-,CASSGGEGETQYF,TGTGCCAGCAGTGGAGGGGAGGGGGAGACCCAGTACTTC
TRBJ1-1,-,TRBV28,-,CASSPTWGQNTEAFF,TGTGCCAGCAGCCCCACATGGGGGCAGAACACTGAAGCTTTCTTT
TRBJ1-1,-,TRBV6-1,-,CASRGRSGEAFF,TGTGCCAGCAGGGGGCGATCCGGTGAAGCTTTCTTT
TRBJ2-2,TRBD2,TRBV11-3,few,CASSRPGLAGRDTGELFF,TGTGCCAGCAGCCGTCCGGGACTAGCGGGAAGGGACACCGGGGAGCTGTTTTTT
TRBJ1-5,-,TRBV25-1,medium-sized,CASSWGNQPQHF,TGTGCCAGCAGTTGGGGGAATCAGCCCCAGCATTTT
TRBJ2-7,-,TRBV6-1,-,CASRGGVHYEQYF,TGTGCCAGCAGAGGCGGGGTGCACTACGAGCAGTACTTC
TRBJ1-2,TRBD1,TRBV10-3,few,CAISALTGEDYGYTF,TGTGCCATCAGTGCCTTGACAGGGGAGGACTATGGCTACACCTTC
TRBJ1-6,TRBD1,TRBV3-1,-,CASSTRDRTFNSPLHF,TGTGCCAGCAGCACCCGGGACAGGACCTTCAATTCACCCCTCCACTTT
TRBJ2-5,-,TRBV7-7,-,CASSLGDPRATQYF,TGTGCTAGCAGCTTAGGGGACCCCCGGGCGACCCAGTACTTC
TRBJ2-3,TRBD1,TRBV5-4,-,CASSYDRGTQYF,TGTGCCAGCAGCTACGACAGGGGAACGCAGTATTTT
TRBJ2-1,TRBD1,TRBV9,few,CASSVEGAKQFF,TGTGCCAGCAGCGTCGAGGGGGCGAAGCAGTTCTTC
TRBJ1-5,-,TRBV6-1,-,CASSPLRGRRDQPQHF,TGTGCCAGCAGTCCCTTGCGGGGCCGTCGGGATCAGCCCCAGCATTTT
TRBJ1-2,-,TRBV4-1,-,CASSQAYTGTYGYTF,TGCGCCAGCAGCCAAGCGTACACAGGCACCTATGGCTACACCTTC
TRBJ1-5,-,TRBV27,few,CASSQGRVGNQPQHF,TGTGCCAGCAGCCAGGGGCGGGTCGGCAATCAGCCCCAGCATTTT
TRBJ1-5,TRBD1,TRBV19,-,CASSIATGENQPQHF,TGTGCCAGTAGTATTGCGACAGGGGAAAATCAGCCCCAGCATTTT
TRBJ2-1,TRBD1,TRBV20-1,-,CSAREGTGGENEQFF,TGCAGTGCTAGAGAAGGGACAGGGGGTGAGAATGAGCAGTTCTTC
TRBJ1-6,TRBD1,TRBV6-2/TRBV6-3,few,CASTDRGDSPLHF,TGTGCCAGCACCGACAGGGGGGATTCACCCCTCCACTTT
TRBJ2-7,-,TRBV20-1,few,CSASNQGYGYEQYF,TGCAGTGCTAGCAATCAGGGCTACGGGTACGAGCAGTACTTC
TRBJ1-6,-,TRBV28,few,CASSPMGYNSPLHF,TGTGCCAGCAGCCCTATGGGGTATAATTCACCCCTCCACTTT
TRBJ2-7,-,TRBV20-1,-,CSAPGLSGDEQYF,TGCAGTGCTCCCGGGCTCTCAGGGGACGAGCAGTACTTC
TRBJ2-4,-,TRBV2,-,CASSNTGSSAKNIQYF,TGTGCCAGCAGTAATACAGGGAGCTCGGCCAAAAACATTCAGTACTTC
TRBJ2-2,TRBD1,TRBV9,-,CASSPRQGATGELFF,TGTGCCAGCAGCCCCCGACAGGGGGCGACCGGGGAGCTGTTTTTT
TRBJ1-1,-,TRBV28,-,CASNQLGGAFF,TGTGCCAGCAATCAATTAGGGGGAGCTTTCTTT
TRBJ2-3,-,TRBV20-1,-,CSAVLDGQHTQYF,TGCAGTGCCGTACTAGACGGTCAACATACGCAGTATTTT
TRBJ1-1,TRBD1,TRBV2,-,CASSDRQGGTEAFF,TGTGCCAGCAGTGATAGACAGGGGGGCACTGAAGCTTTCTTT
TRBJ2-5,-,TRBV11-2,-,CASSTGTPRLETQYF,TGTGCCAGCAGCACCGGGACACCTAGGCTGGAGACCCAGTACTTC
TRBJ1-6,-,TRBV6-4,few,CASSAGSSYNSPLHF,TGTGCCAGCAGTGCCGGGAGCTCCTATAATTCACCCCTCCACTTT
TRBJ1-1,-,TRBV20-1,few,CSARVQPLAEAFF,TGCAGTGCTAGGGTACAGCCCCTGGCTGAAGCTTTCTTT
TRBJ1-5,TRBD1,TRBV28,-,CASSFTGEWNQPQHF,TGTGCCAGCAGTTTCACAGGGGAATGGAATCAGCCCCAGCATTTT
TRBJ1-3,TRBD1,TRBV19,-,CASTRGQGDSGNTIYF,TGTGCCAGTACCCGGGGACAGGGTGATTCTGGAAACACCATATATTTT
TRBJ2-5,-,TRBV14,few,CASSQEERIPETQYF,TGTGCCAGCAGCCAAGAGGAAAGAATCCCTGAGACCCAGTACTTC
TRBJ1-2,-,TRBV6-1,-,CASSEAWRASNYGYTF,TGTGCCAGCAGTGAAGCGTGGCGGGCTTCTAACTATGGCTACACCTTC
TRBJ2-1,TRBD2,TRBV6-5,few,CASSYPLAGGISSYNEQFF,TGTGCCAGCAGTTATCCACTAGCGGGAGGGATTTCCTCCTACAATGAGCAGTTCTTC
TRBJ1-1,TRBD1,TRBV15,-,CATSRAGTGGTEAFF,TGTGCCACCAGCAGGGCCGGGACAGGGGGCACTGAAGCTTTCTTT
TRBJ1-6,-,TRBV9,-,CASKATGSYNSPLHF,TGTGCCAGCAAGGCGACAGGATCATATAATTCACCCCTCCACTTT
TRBJ2-2,TRBD2,TRBV11-2,large,CASRPVGGREYTGELFF,TGTGCCAGCAGGCCAGTCGGGGGGAGGGAGTATACCGGGGAGCTGTTTTTT
TRBJ1-5,-,TRBV20-1,-,CSAKPGLSNQPQHF,TGCAGTGCTAAACCCGGACTGAGCAATCAGCCCCAGCATTTT
TRBJ2-5,-,TRBV7-9,few,CASSELWGKETQYF,TGTGCCAGCAGCGAGCTATGGGGAAAAGAGACCCAGTACTTC
TRBJ2-3,TRBD2,TRBV7-2,-,CASSSRTSGSTDTQYF,TGTGCCAGCAGCTCAAGGACTAGCGGGAGCACAGATACGCAGTATTTT
TRBJ2-5,TRBD1,TRBV7-3,-,CASSIGTGGKGKTQYF,TGTGCCAGCAGCATCGGGACAGGGGGCAAGGGGAAGACCCAGTACTTC
TRBJ1-2,TRBD1,TRBV5-4,-,CASSATGIRGYTF,TGTGCCAGCAGCGCGACAGGGATCAGGGGCTACACCTTC
TRBJ1-4,-,TRBV7-6,-,CASSPSPGGRNEKLFF,TGTGCCAGCAGCCCCAGTCCGGGGGGCAGGAATGAAAAACTGTTTTTT
TRBJ1-2,-,TRBV7-2,few,CASSRPTDYYGYTF,TGTGCCAGCAGCAGGCCGACAGACTACTATGGCTACACCTTC
TRBJ1-5,-,TRBV12-3/TRBV12-4,few,CASSLIEGEQPQHF,TGTGCCAGCAGTTTAATAGAGGGGGAGCAGCCCCAGCATTTT
TRBJ1-2,-,TRBV20-1,few,CSARDRRVYGYTF,TGCAGTGCTAGAGATCGAAGAGTCTATGGCTACACCTTC
TRBJ1-1,-,TRBV19,few,CASSPGPQNTEAFF,TGTGCCAGTAGCCCGGGGCCCCAGAACACTGAAGCTTTCTTT
TRBJ1-5,TRBD1,TRBV6-2/TRBV6-3,few,CASEGTGGIQPQHF,TGTGCCAGCGAGGGGACAGGGGGGATTCAGCCCCAGCATTTT
TRBJ1-2,-,TRBV18,once,CASSRAGTEGYTF,TGTGCCAGCTCCCGGGCTGGGACGGAGGGCTACACCTTC
TRBJ2-1,TRBD1,TRBV2,-,CASNGDREGNEQFF,TGTGCCAGCAACGGGGACAGGGAAGGCAATGAGCAGTTCTTC